A single sample is the source of the 8 T cell receptor beta chains below, sequenced in a study of cytomegalovirus exposure and HLA in healthy donors. This PCR relied on a set of 60 Vbeta primers and 13 Jbeta primers. Profiling relied on immunoSEQ multiplex PCR, and the TCRdb table lists in-frame clones only, not all of them. The top ten clones hold more than 0.85% of a sample with approximately 150,000 clones, less than 90% of them seen once. Sequencing was done on a sample of PBMCs. These receptors all stem from a man aged 30-40 years in good health and CMV-seronegative.

The V gene is TRBV5-1, the J gene TRBJ1-3; D call uncertain. Germline V CDR1 and CDR2: SGHRS, YFSETQ. The CDR3 length is 16 residues. V gave up 1 base and J gave up 2 bases, with 13 bases separating them. The CDR3 is CASSLRCCQAGNTIYF. The CDR3 coding sequence is TGCGCCAGCAGCTTGAGATGTTGTCAGGCTGGAAACACCATATATTTT.

The V and J genes are TRBV4-2 and TRBJ1-2; TRBD1 matches at 11 bases. The V and J ends lost 3 bases and 4 bases, in that order; junction bases with no gene match: 4. The CDR3 runs 15 residues. The germline V gene encodes CDR1 LGHNA and CDR2 YNFKEQ. CDR3 protein: CASSQGQGDLYGYTF. The CDR3 nucleotides are TGTGCCAGCAGCCAGGGACAGGGGGACCTCTATGGCTACACCTTC.

The rearrangement joins TRBV10-1 to TRBJ2-3; D might be TRBD1 (5 bases). CDR1 and CDR2 from the germline V gene are WNHNN and SYGVQD (reference sequence). Trimming left V 0 bases short and J 6 bases short, with 10 bases between. The CDR3 runs 14 residues. DNA of the CDR3: TGCGCCAGCAGTGAGTCTGGGGCGACGGATACGCAGTATTTT. Protein: CASSESGATDTQYF.

V and J are TRBV4-3 and TRBJ2-1; 8 bases match TRBD1. J lost 6 bases, V lost 1 base, and 8 bases had no gene match. This CDR3 is built from 16 residues. Germline values: CDR1 LGHNA, CDR2 YSLEER. DNA of the CDR3: TGCGCCAGCAGCCAAGTCCCGGACAGGGTGGGCAATGAGCAGTTCTTC. Translating gives CASSQVPDRVGNEQFF.

V usage is TRBV7-6 and J usage is TRBJ2-3; TRBD2 aligns across 12 bases. Germline CDR1 reads SGHVS; CDR2 reads FNYEAQ. The CDR3 consists of 18 residues. The V gene end was trimmed by 5 bases and the J gene end by 0 bases; junction bases not matched to a gene: 9. CDR3 loop: CASSRLTSGSSSTDTQYF. Written as DNA, the CDR3 is TGTGCCAGCAGCCGACTGACTAGCGGGAGTTCTAGCACAGATACGCAGTATTTT.

The V and J genes are TRBV11-2 and TRBJ2-1; 9 bases agree with TRBD2. Germline V gives CDR1 SGHAT, CDR2 FQNNGV. Germline trimming cut 3 bases from V and 8 bases from J; bases unmatched to any gene: 8. This CDR3 is 15 amino acids long. In DNA, the CDR3 is TGTGCCAGCAGCTTTTGGGCTAGCGGGAACTATGAGCAGTTCTTC. This gives the protein CASSFWASGNYEQFF. Based on the CDR3 plus reference TRBV11-2 and TRBJ2-1, the full variable domain is EAGVAQSPRYKIIEKRQSVAFWCNPISGHATLYWYQQILGQGPKLLIQFQNNGVVDDSQLPKDRFSAERLKGVDSTLKIQPAKLEDSAVYLCASSFWASGNYEQFFGPGTRLTVL.

The genes are TRBV30 and TRBJ1-6; no reliable D call. V was clipped by 1 base and J by 6 bases, with 7 bases between them. The CDR3 spans 13 residues. CDR1 is GTSNPN, CDR2 SVGIG, per germline (reference sequence). The CDR3 is CAWSGQFNSPLHF. The CDR3 bases are TGTGCCTGGAGTGGGCAGTTTAATTCACCCCTCCACTTT.

V gene TRBV28 combines with J gene TRBJ1-2; perhaps TRBD1 as D (6 bases). In germline, CDR1 is MDHEN, CDR2 SYDVKM. The CDR3 contains 14 residues. Trimming removed 1 base at V and 8 bases at J, with 14 bases between. The CDR3 DNA sequence: TGTGCCAGCAGTTTATCCGGCGGGGGCCGCGGCTACACCTTC. It encodes CASSLSGGGRGYTF.